The 4 T cell receptor beta chains below all came from one sample that was sequenced in a study of blood T cells in healthy people across ages. Through a sample-barcoded 5' primer and a J-beta primer mix, a second PCR was run for roughly 6 to 12 cycles. Using its own MiXCR run on the 5' RACE reads, TCRdb lists one record per CDR3 protein. The profile shows approximately 1,700,000 distinct CDR3 sequences, roughly two fifths of them singletons. Sequenced sample: blood. These receptor sequences come from a human donor in good health.

For this clonotype: This clone may be a read error of a much larger clone one base away. The rearrangement uses TRBV5-1 and TRBJ2-5; D remains ambiguous. Germline V gene sequence: CDR1 SGHRS, CDR2 YFSETQ. The CDR3 has 14 amino acids. As DNA, the CDR3 is TGCGCCAGCAGCTTGGTACAGCTCCAAGAGATCCAGTACTTC. It codes for CASSLVQLQEIQYF.

The chain is built from TRBV28 and TRBJ2-5; D is unresolved. The CDR3 totals 20 residues. From germline, CDR1 is MDHEN and CDR2 SYDVKM. V lost 1 base and J lost 0, with 24 bases in between. DNA of the CDR3: TGTGCCAGCAGTTTATTTTCGCCTAGGACCGAAGGGCCGTACCAAGAGACCCAGTACTTC. Translated: CASSLFSPRTEGPYQETQYF.

This clonotype was picked up a small number of times. V and J are TRBV5-1 and TRBJ2-3; TRBD1 might be the D (6 bases). In germline, CDR1 is SGHRS, CDR2 YFSETQ. V was shortened by 0 bases and J by 4 bases, with 12 bases between the two germline ends. This CDR3 comprises 15 residues. DNA for the CDR3: TGCGCCAGCAGCTTGGTTGGGACACAATCAGATACGCAGTATTTT. Its translation: CASSLVGTQSDTQYF.

In its sample, this clonotype was seen many times. J is TRBJ2-5 and V is TRBV6-6, with 7 bases identical to TRBD1. The CDR3 totals 14 residues. CDR1 is MNHNY and CDR2 is SVGAGI in the germline V gene (reference sequence). V gave up 5 bases and J gave up 2 bases; unmatched junction bases: 5. The chain's CDR3 is CASSGLQGQETQYF. The CDR3 DNA reads as TGTGCCAGCAGTGGATTACAGGGGCAAGAGACCCAGTACTTC.